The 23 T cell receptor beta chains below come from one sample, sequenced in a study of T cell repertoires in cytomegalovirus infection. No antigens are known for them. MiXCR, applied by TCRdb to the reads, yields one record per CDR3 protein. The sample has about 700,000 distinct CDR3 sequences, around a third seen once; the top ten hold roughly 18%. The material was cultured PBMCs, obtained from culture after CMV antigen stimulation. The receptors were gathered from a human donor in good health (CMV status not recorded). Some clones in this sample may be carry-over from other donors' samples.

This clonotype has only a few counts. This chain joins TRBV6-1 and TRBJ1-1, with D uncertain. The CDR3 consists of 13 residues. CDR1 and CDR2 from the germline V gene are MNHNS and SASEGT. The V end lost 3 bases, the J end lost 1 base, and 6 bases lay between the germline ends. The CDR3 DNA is TGTGCCAGCAGTGACAAAGGGAACACTGAAGCTTTCTTT. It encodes CASSDKGNTEAFF.

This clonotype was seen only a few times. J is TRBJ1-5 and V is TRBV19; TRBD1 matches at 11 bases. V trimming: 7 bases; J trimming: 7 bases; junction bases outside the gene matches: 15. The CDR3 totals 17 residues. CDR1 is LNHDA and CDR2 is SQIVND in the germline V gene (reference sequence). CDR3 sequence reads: CASNSGTGGAVKQPQHF. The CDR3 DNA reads TGTGCCAGTAACTCCGGGACAGGGGGTGCAGTAAAACAGCCCCAGCATTTT.

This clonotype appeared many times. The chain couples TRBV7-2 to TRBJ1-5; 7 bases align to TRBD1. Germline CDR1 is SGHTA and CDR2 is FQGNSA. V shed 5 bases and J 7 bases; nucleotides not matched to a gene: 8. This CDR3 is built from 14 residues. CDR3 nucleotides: TGTGCCAGCAGCCTAAGCAGGGGGAGCCAGCCCCAGCATTTT. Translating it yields CASSLSRGSQPQHF.

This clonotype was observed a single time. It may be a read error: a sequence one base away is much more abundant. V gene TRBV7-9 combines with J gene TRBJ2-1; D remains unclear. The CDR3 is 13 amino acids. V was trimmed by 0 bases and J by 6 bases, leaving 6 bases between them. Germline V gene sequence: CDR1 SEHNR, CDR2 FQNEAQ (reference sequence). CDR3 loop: CASSLAWRNEQFF. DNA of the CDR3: TGTGCCAGCAGCTTAGCGTGGCGCAATGAGCAGTTCTTC.

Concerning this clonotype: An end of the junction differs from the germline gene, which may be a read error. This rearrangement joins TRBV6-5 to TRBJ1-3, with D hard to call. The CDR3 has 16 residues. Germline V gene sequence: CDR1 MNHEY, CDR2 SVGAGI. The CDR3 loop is CASSYSRPQWGNTTYF. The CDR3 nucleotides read TGTGCCAGCAGTTACTCGAGGCCCCAATGGGGAAACACCACATATTTT.

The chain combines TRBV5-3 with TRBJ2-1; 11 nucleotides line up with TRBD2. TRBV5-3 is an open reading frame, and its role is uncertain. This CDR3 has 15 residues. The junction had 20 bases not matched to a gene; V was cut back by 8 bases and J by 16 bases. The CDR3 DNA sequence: TGTGCCAGCAGCGGGGCCGGGACTAGCGGCCTAGTAAGCTTCTTC. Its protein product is CASSGAGTSGLVSFF.

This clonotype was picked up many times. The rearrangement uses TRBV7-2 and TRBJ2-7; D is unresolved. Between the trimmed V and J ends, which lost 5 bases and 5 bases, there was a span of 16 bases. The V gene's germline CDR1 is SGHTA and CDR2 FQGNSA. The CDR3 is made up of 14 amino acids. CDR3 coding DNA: TGTGCCAGCAGCCAACCGGGCCCCTGGAACGAGCAGTACTTC. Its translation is CASSQPGPWNEQYF.

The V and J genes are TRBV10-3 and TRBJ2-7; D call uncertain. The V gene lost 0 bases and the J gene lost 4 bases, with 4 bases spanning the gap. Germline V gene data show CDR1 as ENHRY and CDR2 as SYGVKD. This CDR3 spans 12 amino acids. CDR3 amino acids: CAISESRYEQYF. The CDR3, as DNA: TGTGCCATCAGTGAGTCCCGGTACGAGCAGTACTTC.

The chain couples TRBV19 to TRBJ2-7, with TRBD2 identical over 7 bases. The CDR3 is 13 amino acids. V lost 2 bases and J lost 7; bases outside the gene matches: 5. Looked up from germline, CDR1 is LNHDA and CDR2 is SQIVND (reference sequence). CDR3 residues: CASSIIGREEQYF. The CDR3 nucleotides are TGTGCCAGTAGTATAATCGGGCGGGAGGAGCAGTACTTC.

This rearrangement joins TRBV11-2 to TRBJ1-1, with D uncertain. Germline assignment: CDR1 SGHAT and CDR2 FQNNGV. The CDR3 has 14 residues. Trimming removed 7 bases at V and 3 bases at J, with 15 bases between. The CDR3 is CASKGRSGYTEAFF. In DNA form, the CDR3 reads TGTGCCAGCAAGGGTCGGTCGGGGTACACTGAAGCTTTCTTT.

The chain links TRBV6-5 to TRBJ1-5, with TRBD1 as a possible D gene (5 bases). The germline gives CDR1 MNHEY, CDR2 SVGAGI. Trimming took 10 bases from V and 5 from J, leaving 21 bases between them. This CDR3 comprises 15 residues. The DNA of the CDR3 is TGTGCCATCAAACACGGGGCAGGGTGGGATCAGCCCCAGCATTTT. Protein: CAIKHGAGWDQPQHF.

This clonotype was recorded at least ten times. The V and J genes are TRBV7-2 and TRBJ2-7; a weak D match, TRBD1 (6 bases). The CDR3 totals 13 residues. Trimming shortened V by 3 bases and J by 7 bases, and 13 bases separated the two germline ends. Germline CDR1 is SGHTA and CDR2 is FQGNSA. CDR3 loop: CASSLRGMGEQYF. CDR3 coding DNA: TGTGCCAGCAGCTTGAGGGGGATGGGGGAGCAGTACTTC. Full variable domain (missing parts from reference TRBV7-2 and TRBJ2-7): GAGVSQSPSNKVTEKGKDVELRCDPISGHTALYWYRQSLGQGLEFLIYFQGNSAPDKSGLPSDRFSAERTGGSVSTLTIQRTQQEDSAVYLCASSLRGMGEQYFGPGTRLTVT.

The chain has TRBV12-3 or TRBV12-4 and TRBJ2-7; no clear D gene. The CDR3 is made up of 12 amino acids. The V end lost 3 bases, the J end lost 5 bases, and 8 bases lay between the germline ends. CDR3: CASSFKRNEQYF. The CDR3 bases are TGTGCCAGCAGTTTTAAAAGAAACGAGCAGTACTTC.

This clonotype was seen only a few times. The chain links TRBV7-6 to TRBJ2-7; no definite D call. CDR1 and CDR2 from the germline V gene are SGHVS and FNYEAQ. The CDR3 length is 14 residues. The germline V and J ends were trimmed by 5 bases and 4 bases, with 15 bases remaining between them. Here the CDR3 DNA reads TGTGCCAGCAGCCCGCGTGGCACCCCTTACGAGCAGTACTTC. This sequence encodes CASSPRGTPYEQYF.

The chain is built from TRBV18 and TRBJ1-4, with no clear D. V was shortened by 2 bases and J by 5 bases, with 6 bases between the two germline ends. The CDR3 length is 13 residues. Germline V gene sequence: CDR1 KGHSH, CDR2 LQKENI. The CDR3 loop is CASSPMANEKLFF. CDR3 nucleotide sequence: TGTGCCAGCTCACCAATGGCGAATGAAAAACTGTTTTTT.

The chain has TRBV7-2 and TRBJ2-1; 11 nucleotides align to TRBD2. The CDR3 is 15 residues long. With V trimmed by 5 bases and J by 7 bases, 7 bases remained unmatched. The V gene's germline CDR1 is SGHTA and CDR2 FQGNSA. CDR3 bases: TGTGCCAGCAGCCGTAGCGGGAGGGCCTCGAATGAGCAGTTCTTC. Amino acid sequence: CASSRSGRASNEQFF.

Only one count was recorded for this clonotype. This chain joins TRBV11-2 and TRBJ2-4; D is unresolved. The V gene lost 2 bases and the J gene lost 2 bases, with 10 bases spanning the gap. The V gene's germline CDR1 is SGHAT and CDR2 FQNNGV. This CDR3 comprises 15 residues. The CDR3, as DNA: TGTGCCAGCAGCTTATACAACAGATCCAAAAACATTCAGTACTTC. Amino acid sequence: CASSLYNRSKNIQYF.

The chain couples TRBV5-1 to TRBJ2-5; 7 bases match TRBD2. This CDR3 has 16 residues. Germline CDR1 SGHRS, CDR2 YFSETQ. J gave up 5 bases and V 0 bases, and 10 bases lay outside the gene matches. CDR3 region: CASSLAPAGVEETQYF. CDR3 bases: TGCGCCAGCAGCTTGGCCCCGGCGGGAGTAGAGGAGACCCAGTACTTC.

CDR3: CSVKPGHTTGELFF. The DNA of the CDR3 is TGCAGCGTTAAACCGGGACATACCACCGGGGAGCTGTTTTTT. This rearrangement joins TRBV29-1 to TRBJ2-2; D might be TRBD1 (6 bases). V lost 5 bases, J lost 4 bases, and 14 bases lay in between. The CDR3 runs to 14 residues. Germline assignment: CDR1 SQVTM and CDR2 ANQGSEA.

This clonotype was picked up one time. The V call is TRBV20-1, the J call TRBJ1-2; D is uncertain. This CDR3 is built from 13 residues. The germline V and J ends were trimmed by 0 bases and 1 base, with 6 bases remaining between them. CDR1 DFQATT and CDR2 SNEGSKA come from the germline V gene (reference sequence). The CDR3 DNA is TGCAGTGCTAGAGATTCAGTTAACTATGGCTACACCTTC. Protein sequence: CSARDSVNYGYTF.

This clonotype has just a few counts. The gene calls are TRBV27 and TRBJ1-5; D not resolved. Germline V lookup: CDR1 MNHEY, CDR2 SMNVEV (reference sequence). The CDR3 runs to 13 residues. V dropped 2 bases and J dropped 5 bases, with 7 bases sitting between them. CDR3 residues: CASSLRPYQPQHF. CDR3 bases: TGTGCCAGCAGTTTACGGCCTTATCAGCCCCAGCATTTT.

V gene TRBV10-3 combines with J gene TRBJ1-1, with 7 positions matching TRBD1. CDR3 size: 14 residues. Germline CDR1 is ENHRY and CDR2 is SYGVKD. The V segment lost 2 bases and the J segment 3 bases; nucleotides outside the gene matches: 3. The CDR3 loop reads CAISEVTGDTEAFF. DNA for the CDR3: TGTGCCATCAGTGAGGTTACAGGGGACACTGAAGCTTTCTTT.

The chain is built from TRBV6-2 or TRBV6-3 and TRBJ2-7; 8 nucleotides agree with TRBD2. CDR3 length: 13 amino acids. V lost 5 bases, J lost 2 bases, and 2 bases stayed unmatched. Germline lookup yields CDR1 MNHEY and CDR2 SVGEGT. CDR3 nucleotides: TGTGCCAGCAGTGCGGGAGGAACCTACGAGCAGTACTTC. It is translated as CASSAGGTYEQYF.